This T cell receptor (beta chain) came from a study of blood T cell repertoires in COVID-19. About the research overall: Researchers got acute and convalescent COVID-19 samples from the United States, Italy and Spain. T cells, B-cell-depleted T cells, or PBMCs supplied cDNA or gDNA.

Per the authors' pipeline: How many nucleated cells were present was estimated from reference gene primer amplification. Clones were sequenced by immunoSEQ multiplex PCR, and TCRdb holds only the in-frame ones, with some missing. The DNA was the basis for D and trimming; V, J and clone size are from that table. The sample lists fewer than 200,000 clones; around 85% were seen once. Trimming took off 0 bases at V and 4 bases at J, with 11 bases between the two ends. The CDR3 contains 15 residues. Germline CDR1 is SGHRS and CDR2 is YFSETQ. This clonotype originated in a woman of 80 years or more with acute or convalescent COVID-19. Sequencing was carried out using peripheral blood. The chain joins TRBV5-1 to TRBJ2-1, with D possibly TRBD2 on 5 matching bases. The CDR3 sequence: CASSLDSEAYNEQFF. In nucleotides, the CDR3 is TGCGCCAGCAGCTTGGATAGCGAGGCTTACAATGAGCAGTTCTTC.